These 10 T cell receptor beta chains were all obtained from the same sample, sequenced in a study of T cell responses to AZD1222 COVID-19 vaccine. Libraries were prepared by immunoSEQ multiplex PCR; TCRdb keeps only in-frame clonotypes and omits some of them. The repertoire has around 140,000 clones, 93% of them found once; the top ten carry 9% to 15%. Sequences were derived from peripheral blood, sampled after recovery from COVID-19. The receptor source for this set is an adult who had recovered from COVID-19.

The DNA of the CDR3 is TGTGCCAGCAGCGCAACTAGCGGGAGGGCAGGGGGTGAGCAGTTCTTC. The encoded protein is CASSATSGRAGGEQFF. This chain joins TRBV11-3 and TRBJ2-1, with 13 bases lining up with TRBD2. After removal of 5 bases from V and 9 bases from J, the junction contained 10 bases not matched to a gene. This CDR3 contains 16 residues. From germline, CDR1 is SGHNT and CDR2 YENEEA.

This chain connects TRBV7-3 to TRBJ1-1, with a tentative D call TRBD1 (5 bases). The CDR3 has 16 residues. Germline CDR1 SGHTA, CDR2 FQGTGA. Between the trimmed V and J ends, which lost 0 bases and 1 base, there was a span of 12 bases. CDR3 bases: TGTGCCAGCAGCTTAACGGGGCGGGTCCCGAACACTGAAGCTTTCTTT. Its protein product is CASSLTGRVPNTEAFF.

V and J are TRBV2 and TRBJ2-3, with D maybe TRBD1 (6 bases). Germline values: CDR1 SNHLY, CDR2 FYNNEI. The V end lost 7 bases, the J end lost 2 bases, and 13 bases lay between the germline ends. The CDR3 has 14 amino acids. Here the CDR3 DNA reads TGTGCCAGCAAGGAGACAGGCCACACAGATACGCAGTATTTT. This codes for CASKETGHTDTQYF. The full variable domain, its missing parts supplied by reference TRBV2 and TRBJ2-3, is EPEVTQTPSHQVTQMGQEVILRCVPISNHLYFYWYRQILGQKVEFLVSFYNNEISEKSEIFDDQFSVERPDGSNFTLKIRSTKLEDSAMYFCASKETGHTDTQYFGPGTRLTVL.

The gene calls are TRBV29-1 and TRBJ1-1; D is uncertain. This CDR3 is built from 14 residues. V was trimmed by 7 bases and J by 1 base, leaving 16 bases between them. In germline, CDR1 is SQVTM, CDR2 ANQGSEA. The CDR3 loop is CSAKKDSPNTEAFF. The DNA of the CDR3 is TGCAGCGCCAAAAAGGACTCCCCGAACACTGAAGCTTTCTTT.

The V gene is TRBV4-1, the J gene TRBJ2-7; D possibly corresponds to TRBD2 (5 bases). The germline V gene encodes CDR1 MGHRA and CDR2 YSYEKL. The CDR3 runs 16 residues. V was trimmed by 1 base and J by 2 bases, leaving 15 bases between them. The CDR3 DNA follows: TGCGCCAGCAGCCAAGGGCATGGACTCTCAGCCTACGAGCAGTACTTC. This codes for CASSQGHGLSAYEQYF.

V is TRBV27 and J is TRBJ1-1; D is possibly TRBD1 (5 bases). The CDR3 is 13 residues long. V lost 7 bases, J lost 7 bases, and 16 bases lay in between. Germline CDR1 is MNHEY and CDR2 is SMNVEV (reference sequence). The CDR3: CASMRWGNGEAFF. CDR3 bases: TGTGCCAGCATGAGGTGGGGGAACGGTGAAGCTTTCTTT.

The chain couples TRBV6-5 to TRBJ2-1; 7 bases are a match to TRBD2. Germline V lookup: CDR1 MNHEY, CDR2 SVGAGI. J lost 10 bases, V lost 0 bases, and 9 bases had no gene match. The CDR3 is made up of 15 amino acids. CDR3 loop: CASSYSSGQAREQFF. As DNA, the CDR3 is TGTGCCAGCAGTTACTCTAGCGGGCAGGCGAGGGAGCAGTTCTTC.

V is TRBV29-1 and J is TRBJ2-7; TRBD1 might be the D (5 bases). V shed 6 bases and J shed 4 bases, with 16 bases lying between them. The V gene's germline CDR1 is SQVTM and CDR2 ANQGSEA. The length of the CDR3 is 13 residues. This chain's CDR3 is CSVKQDGPYEQYF. CDR3 nucleotide sequence: TGCAGCGTAAAACAGGACGGCCCGTACGAGCAGTACTTC.

The chain carries TRBV7-9 and TRBJ1-6; 7 bases fit TRBD1. The V segment lost 5 bases and the J segment 7 bases; nucleotides outside the gene matches: 8. CDR3 size: 15 residues. Germline CDR1 SEHNR, CDR2 FQNEAQ (reference sequence). The CDR3 spells CASSPQGVRNSPLHF. CDR3 in DNA: TGTGCCAGCAGCCCCCAGGGGGTCCGGAATTCACCCCTCCACTTT. Supplemented by reference TRBV7-9 and TRBJ1-6, the full variable domain reads DTGVSQNPRHKITKRGQNVTFRCDPISEHNRLYWYRQTLGQGPEFLTYFQNEAQLEKSRLLSDRFSAERPKGSFSTLEIQRTEQGDSAMYLCASSPQGVRNSPLHFGNGTRLTVT.

The rearrangement links TRBV7-2 to TRBJ2-1, with D maybe TRBD2 (6 bases). The germline V gene encodes CDR1 SGHTA and CDR2 FQGNSA. V was cut by 3 bases and J by 4 bases, with 10 bases left in between. The CDR3 has 14 residues. The CDR3 region is CASSFGAGYNEQFF. The CDR3 region has the DNA TGTGCCAGCAGCTTCGGGGCGGGGTACAATGAGCAGTTCTTC.